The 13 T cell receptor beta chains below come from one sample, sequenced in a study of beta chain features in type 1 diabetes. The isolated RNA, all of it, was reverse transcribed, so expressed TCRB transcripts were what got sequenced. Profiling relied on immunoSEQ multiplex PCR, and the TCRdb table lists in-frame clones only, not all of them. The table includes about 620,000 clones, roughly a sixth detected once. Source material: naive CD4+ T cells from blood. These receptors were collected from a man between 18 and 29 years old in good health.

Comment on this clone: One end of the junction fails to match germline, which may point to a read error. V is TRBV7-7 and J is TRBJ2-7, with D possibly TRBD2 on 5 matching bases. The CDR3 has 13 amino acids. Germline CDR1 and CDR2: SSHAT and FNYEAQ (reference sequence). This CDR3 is CASSFSEGSEQYF. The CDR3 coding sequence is TGTGCTAGCAGCTTTAGTGAGGGAAGCGAGCAGTACTTC.

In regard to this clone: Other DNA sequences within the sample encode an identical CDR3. CDR3: CASSPGQNTEAFF. The CDR3 nucleotides read TGTGCCAGCTCACCAGGACAGAACACTGAAGCTTTCTTT. The rearrangement joins TRBV18 to TRBJ1-1; tentative D call: TRBD1 (5 bases). V shed 2 bases and J shed 1 base, with 5 bases lying between them. The CDR3 loop spans 13 amino acids. The germline V gene has CDR1 KGHSH and CDR2 LQKENI.

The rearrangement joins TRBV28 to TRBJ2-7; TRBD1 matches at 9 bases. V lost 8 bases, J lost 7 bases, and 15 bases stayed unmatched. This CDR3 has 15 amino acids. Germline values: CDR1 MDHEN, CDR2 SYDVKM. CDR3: CASHLPGTGMGEQYF. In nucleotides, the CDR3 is TGTGCCAGCCACCTTCCCGGGACAGGGATGGGAGAGCAGTACTTC.

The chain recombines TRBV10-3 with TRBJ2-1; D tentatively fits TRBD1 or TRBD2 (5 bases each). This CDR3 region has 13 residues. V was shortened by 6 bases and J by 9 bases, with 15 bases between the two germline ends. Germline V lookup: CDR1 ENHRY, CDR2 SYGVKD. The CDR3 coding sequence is TGTGCCATCAGGGGGACCCCAGGACCTGAGCAGTTCTTC. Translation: CAIRGTPGPEQFF.

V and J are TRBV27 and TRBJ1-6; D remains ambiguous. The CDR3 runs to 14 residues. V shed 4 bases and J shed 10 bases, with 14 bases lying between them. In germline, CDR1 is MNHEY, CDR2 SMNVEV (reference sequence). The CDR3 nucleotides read TGTGCCAGCAGTTGGGTAGGGATGGGCTCACCCCTCCACTTT. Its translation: CASSWVGMGSPLHF.

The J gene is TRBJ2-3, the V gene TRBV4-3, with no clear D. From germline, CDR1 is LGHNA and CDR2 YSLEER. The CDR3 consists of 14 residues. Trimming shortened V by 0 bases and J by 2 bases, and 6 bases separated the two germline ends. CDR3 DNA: TGCGCCAGCAGCCAAGATGGAGACACAGATACGCAGTATTTT. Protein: CASSQDGDTDTQYF.

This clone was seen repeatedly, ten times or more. DNA for the CDR3: TGTGCCAGCAGCCCGCAGGGGGACACTGAAGCTTTCTTT. Its translation is CASSPQGDTEAFF. The gene calls are TRBV7-9 and TRBJ1-1, with 7 bases fitting TRBD1. Trimming cost V 5 bases and J 3 bases; bases outside gene matches: 3. The germline V gene has CDR1 SEHNR and CDR2 FQNEAQ (reference sequence). The CDR3 runs to 13 residues.

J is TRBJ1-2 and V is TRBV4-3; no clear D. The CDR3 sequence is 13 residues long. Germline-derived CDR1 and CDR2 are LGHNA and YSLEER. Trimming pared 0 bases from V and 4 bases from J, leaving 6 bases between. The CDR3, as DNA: TGCGCCAGCAGCCAAGAGGCAGCCTATGGCTACACCTTC. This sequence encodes CASSQEAAYGYTF.

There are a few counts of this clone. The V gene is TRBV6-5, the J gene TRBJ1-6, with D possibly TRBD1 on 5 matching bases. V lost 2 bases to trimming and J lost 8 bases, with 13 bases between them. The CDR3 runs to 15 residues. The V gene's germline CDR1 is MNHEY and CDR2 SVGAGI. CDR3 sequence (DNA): TGTGCCAGCAGTTACAGTGGGACCGACCATTCACCCCTCCACTTT. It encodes CASSYSGTDHSPLHF.

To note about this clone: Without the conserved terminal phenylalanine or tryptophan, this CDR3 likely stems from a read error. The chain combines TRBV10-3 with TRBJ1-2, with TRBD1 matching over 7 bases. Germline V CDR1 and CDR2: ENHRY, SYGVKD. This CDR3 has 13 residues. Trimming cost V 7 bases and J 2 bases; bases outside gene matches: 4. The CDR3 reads CAINVGQNYGYTI. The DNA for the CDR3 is TGTGCCATCAACGTGGGACAGAACTATGGCTACACCATC.

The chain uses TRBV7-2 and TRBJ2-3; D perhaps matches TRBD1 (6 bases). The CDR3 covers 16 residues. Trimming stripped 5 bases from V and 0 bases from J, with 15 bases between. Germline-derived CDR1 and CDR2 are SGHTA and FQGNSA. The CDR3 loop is CASSRGTGLSTDTQYF. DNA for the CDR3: TGTGCCAGCAGCCGTGGAACAGGGTTGAGCACAGATACGCAGTATTTT.

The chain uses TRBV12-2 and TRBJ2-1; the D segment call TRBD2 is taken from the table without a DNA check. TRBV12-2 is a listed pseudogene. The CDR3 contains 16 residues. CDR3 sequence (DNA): TGTGCAAGTCGCTTAGGGACTAGCGGGAGAAAAGATGAGCAGTTCTTC. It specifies CASRLGTSGRKDEQFF.

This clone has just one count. The CDR3 bases are TGTGCCAGCAACAATAAGGGAGGGGCGGTTGGAAGGGCCAAAGAGACCCAGTACTTC. Translating it yields CASNNKGGAVGRAKETQYF. The J gene is TRBJ2-5, the V gene TRBV28; 7 bases fit TRBD2. CDR3 length: 19 amino acids. Trimming at V came to 7 bases and at J to 3 bases, leaving 23 bases not matched to a gene. Per the germline V gene, CDR1 is MDHEN and CDR2 is SYDVKM.